The present T cell receptor beta chain was sequenced within a study of CD8+CD57+ T cells in acquired aplastic anemia. In the study overall: Average DNA yield from sorted CD4+ and CD8+ cells was approximately 3 ug.

With regard to this clonotype: Its antigen is not known. A much larger clone differs from this one at a single base, so this may be a read error.

Overall study findings and caveats: Researchers report that around 30 CD8+ CDR3 sequences appeared in both patients and controls.

Both TCR beta VDJ combination and CDR3 sequence profiling were carried out. Genomic DNA was the template for this profiling. TCRdb ran MiXCR on the reads and lists one entry per CDR3 protein. The data hold under 200,000 distinct CDR3 sequences, with about half observed a single time. Sequencing involved patients with CD8+CD57+ cell expansion previously shown by flow cytometry. The cohort consisted entirely of patients having severe acquired aplastic anemia. By the time of blood sampling, patients had still received no therapy. Sequences were obtained from sorted CD4+, CD8+, or CD8+CD57+ T cells (not recorded which) from PBMCs. The receptor was isolated from a human donor with aplastic anemia.

The CDR3 coding sequence is TGTGCCAGCAGACTAGAGAGCAACTACGGGCAGTACTTC. Translation: CASRLESNYGQYF. This chain uses TRBV6-1 with TRBJ2-7, with D tentatively TRBD2 (5 bases). The CDR3 covers 13 residues. Germline-derived CDR1 and CDR2 are MNHNS and SASEGT.